This T cell receptor beta chain appears in the sequencing data of a study of blood T cell repertoires in COVID-19. The wider study: PBMCs, B-cell-depleted T cells, or T cells were the source of the cDNA or gDNA that made up the material.

In the authors' workflow: The authors estimated nucleated cell counts from reference gene primer amplification. Profiling relied on immunoSEQ multiplex PCR, and the TCRdb table lists in-frame clones only, not all of them. Clonal size and the V and J genes are those of that table, whereas D and trimming came from the DNA. The sample contains 71,000 or so clones, around 85% of which appear only once. CDR1 is LNHNV, CDR2 YYDKDF, per germline (reference sequence). V lost 1 base to trimming and J lost 0 bases, with 14 bases between them. This CDR3 is built from 17 residues. The genes are TRBV15 and TRBJ2-3; no firm D call. This TCR was recovered from an elderly man in a cohort sampled during active COVID-19. The sequencing input was peripheral blood. The DNA for the CDR3 is TGTGCCACCAGCAGAGGGAGAGCGCGTACTAGCACAGATACGCAGTATTTT. This translates into CATSRGRARTSTDTQYF.